The 22 T cell receptor beta chains below come from one sample, sequenced in a study of T-cell reconstitution after alpha-beta-depleted transplantation in children. Molecular barcoding with unique molecular identifiers was used for the TCRbeta library. TCRdb processed the PCR reads anew with MiXCR; each CDR3 protein has one entry. This table has fewer than 550,000 distinct CDR3 sequences, roughly an eighth appearing once. The sequences come from PBMCs, mostly from graft donor cells, collected 180 days after TCRalphabeta/CD19-depleted stem cell transplant. The receptors were gathered from a female patient aged 2-15 years who had a stem cell transplant for aplastic anemia, so the T cells may come from the graft donor.

This clonotype occurred many times. This sequence joins TRBV15 and TRBJ2-5, with D perhaps assigned TRBD1 or TRBD2 (5 bases each). The CDR3 runs 15 residues. In germline, CDR1 is LNHNV, CDR2 YYDKDF (reference sequence). Trimming took 0 bases from V and 2 from J, leaving 10 bases between them. The CDR3 sequence: CATSRDWGSQETQYF. In nucleotides, the CDR3 is TGTGCCACCAGCAGAGATTGGGGGAGTCAAGAGACCCAGTACTTC. Based on the CDR3 plus reference TRBV15 and TRBJ2-5, the full variable domain is DAMVIQNPRYQVTQFGKPVTLSCSQTLNHNVMYWYQQKSSQAPKLLFHYYDKDFNNEADTPDNFQSRRPNTSFCFLDIRSPGLGDTAMYLCATSRDWGSQETQYFGPGTRLLVL.

This clonotype was detected a few times. For the CDR3, the DNA is TGTGCCAGCACCTCGACAGGGGGGGACACAGATACGCAGTATTTT. This codes for CASTSTGGDTDTQYF. The genes are TRBV25-1 and TRBJ2-3; 9 bases map to TRBD1. V dropped 7 bases and J dropped 2; count of bases not matched to a gene: 7. Germline values: CDR1 MGHDK, CDR2 SYGVNS. The CDR3 extends over 15 amino acids.

V usage is TRBV7-3 and J usage is TRBJ2-2, with D unclear. Germline loops: CDR1 SGHTA, CDR2 FQGTGA. V dropped 0 bases and J dropped 6 bases, with 8 bases sitting between them. The CDR3 has 14 residues. The CDR3, as DNA: TGTGCCAGCAGCTTAACGGGTTTGTCCGGGGAGCTGTTTTTT. Encoded protein: CASSLTGLSGELFF.

V gene TRBV11-2 combines with J gene TRBJ2-7, with 11 bases aligning to TRBD2. V shed 1 base and J 6 bases; nucleotides not matched to a gene: 5. The CDR3 runs 15 residues. In germline, CDR1 is SGHAT, CDR2 FQNNGV. The CDR3 DNA reads TGTGCCAGCAGCTTAGGTCTACTAGCGGGAGTCGAGCAGTACTTC. This encodes CASSLGLLAGVEQYF.

The V gene is TRBV11-1, the J gene TRBJ2-6; weak D call: TRBD2 (6 bases). The CDR3 is made up of 18 amino acids. Trimming removed 4 bases at V and 0 bases at J, with 16 bases between. CDR1 SGHAT and CDR2 FQDESV come from the germline V gene (reference sequence). The DNA of the CDR3 is TGTGCCAGCAGCTGGGGGGTGGGCACATCCTCTGGGGCCAACGTCCTGACTTTC. Residues: CASSWGVGTSSGANVLTF. The entire variable domain, with the rest obtained from reference TRBV11-1 and TRBJ2-6, is as follows: EAEVAQSPRYKITEKSQAVAFWCDPISGHATLYWYRQILGQGPELLVQFQDESVVDDSQLPKDRFSAERLKGVDSTLKIQPAELGDSAMYLCASSWGVGTSSGANVLTFGAGSRLTVL.

V is TRBV27 and J is TRBJ1-2; 9 nucleotides align to TRBD1. This CDR3 comprises 15 residues. Germline V gene data show CDR1 as MNHEY and CDR2 as SMNVEV (reference sequence). Unmatched junction bases numbered 8, after V lost 7 bases and J lost 2 bases. The CDR3 loop reads CASKRQGGTNYGYTF. The CDR3 coding sequence is TGTGCCAGCAAGCGACAGGGGGGCACCAACTATGGCTACACCTTC.

This clonotype showed up just a few times. The chain links TRBV9 to TRBJ2-1, with TRBD2 matching over 8 bases. V shed 0 bases and J 4 bases; nucleotides not matched to a gene: 9. Germline V gene lookup returns CDR1 SGDLS and CDR2 YYNGEE. This CDR3 is 17 amino acids long. The CDR3 nucleotides read TGTGCCAGCAGCGTAGCCTCCCGCTCGGGAGGGTACAATGAGCAGTTCTTC. Protein: CASSVASRSGGYNEQFF.

This clonotype was recorded at least ten times. The J gene is TRBJ2-1, the V gene TRBV5-1; a possible D gene is TRBD2 (5 bases). This CDR3 region has 13 residues. CDR1 SGHRS and CDR2 YFSETQ come from the germline V gene. Trimming pared 1 base from V and 12 bases from J, leaving 14 bases between. The CDR3 region has the DNA TGCGCCAGCAGCTTGACAGACCTTGGAGGGCAGTTCTTC. It is translated as CASSLTDLGGQFF.

This clonotype showed up many times. This chain joins TRBV10-3 and TRBJ2-5; TRBD1 might be the D (6 bases). This CDR3 contains 13 residues. Germline CDR1 reads ENHRY; CDR2 reads SYGVKD. V gave up 8 bases and J gave up 3 bases, with 13 bases separating them. The CDR3 nucleotides are TGTGCCATCGCGGACAGAGAAGAAGAGACCCAGTACTTC. Translation gives CAIADREEETQYF.

There are many counts of this clonotype. The chain recombines TRBV15 with TRBJ1-5, with TRBD1 identical over 7 bases. CDR3 size: 20 residues. Losses at the gene ends were 3 bases for V and 0 bases for J; bases not matched to a gene: 17. From germline, CDR1 is LNHNV and CDR2 YYDKDF (reference sequence). As DNA, the CDR3 is TGTGCCACCAGCAGGGATTCAAGGGACAGCACTCTATATAGCAATCAGCCCCAGCATTTT. Translation gives CATSRDSRDSTLYSNQPQHF.

The V call is TRBV4-1, the J call TRBJ1-5; D gene unclear. The V end lost 2 bases, the J end lost 3 bases, and 17 bases lay between the germline ends. The germline gives CDR1 MGHRA, CDR2 YSYEKL. CDR3 size: 17 residues. The CDR3 loop is CASSQQKIDGPNQPQHF. CDR3 coding DNA: TGCGCCAGCAGCCAACAAAAGATAGACGGACCCAATCAGCCCCAGCATTTT.

The chain links TRBV14 to TRBJ2-7; tentatively, D is TRBD1 (6 bases). The CDR3 sequence is 16 residues long. With 2 bases removed from V and 7 bases from J, the gap between germline ends came to 21 bases. CDR1 and CDR2 (germline): SGHDN, FVKESK. CDR3 sequence (DNA): TGTGCCAGCAGCCAATCAACAGGGTTGAGGTTTCGAGAGCAGTACTTC. Its protein product is CASSQSTGLRFREQYF.

The CDR3 loop is CASTEGVGETQYF. The CDR3 DNA sequence: TGTGCCAGCACCGAGGGGGTTGGCGAGACCCAGTACTTC. The gene calls are TRBV7-9 and TRBJ2-5; D might be TRBD1 (6 bases). The germline V gene encodes CDR1 SEHNR and CDR2 FQNEAQ (reference sequence). The CDR3 covers 13 residues. Trimming pared 7 bases from V and 5 bases from J, leaving 14 bases between.

This clonotype has just a few counts. The chain employs TRBV7-9 and TRBJ2-5, with D perhaps being TRBD1 or TRBD2 (5 bases each). The CDR3 contains 17 residues. The V end lost 4 bases, the J end lost 3 bases, and 21 bases lay between the germline ends. Germline values: CDR1 SEHNR, CDR2 FQNEAQ (reference sequence). The CDR3 region is CASSSPYGDGTEETQYF. The CDR3 coding sequence is TGTGCCAGCAGCTCCCCCTATGGTGACGGGACGGAAGAGACCCAGTACTTC. The full variable domain, rest sourced from reference TRBV7-9 and TRBJ2-5, is DTGVSQNPRHKITKRGQNVTFRCDPISEHNRLYWYRQTLGQGPEFLTYFQNEAQLEKSRLLSDRFSAERPKGSFSTLEIQRTEQGDSAMYLCASSSPYGDGTEETQYFGPGTRLLVL.

J is TRBJ2-7 and V is TRBV28; D not resolved. Between the trimmed V and J ends, which lost 3 bases and 3 bases, there was a span of 9 bases. Germline CDR1 reads MDHEN; CDR2 reads SYDVKM. This CDR3 has 13 residues. The CDR3 DNA reads as TGTGCCAGCAGTTTTTCGAACGGCTACGAGCAGTACTTC. This gives the protein CASSFSNGYEQYF.

The sample holds many counts of this clonotype. This sequence joins TRBV5-1 and TRBJ2-7; 7 nucleotides line up with TRBD1. V lost 7 bases and J lost 2; bases outside the gene matches: 9. Germline CDR1 SGHRS, CDR2 YFSETQ. The CDR3 has 14 residues. The CDR3 loop reads CASRDRDRAYEQYF. DNA of the CDR3: TGCGCCAGCCGAGACCGGGACAGAGCCTACGAGCAGTACTTC.

This clonotype came up many times. The genes are TRBV24-1 and TRBJ2-5; a possible D gene is TRBD1 (5 bases). The CDR3 has 15 amino acids. V was cut by 0 bases and J by 5 bases, with 12 bases left in between. Per germline, CDR1 KGHDR and CDR2 SFDVKD. DNA of the CDR3: TGTGCCACCAGTGATTTGAGGCAGGGTGTGGAGACCCAGTACTTC. It codes for CATSDLRQGVETQYF.

The chain joins TRBV5-8 to TRBJ1-5; D is undetermined. Trimming took off 1 base at V and 3 bases at J, with 14 bases between the two ends. The CDR3 length is 16 residues. CDR1 is SGHTS and CDR2 is YDEGEE in the germline V gene. DNA for the CDR3: TGTGCCAGCAGCTTGATTGGGCAGTCCCTCAATCAGCCCCAGCATTTT. Amino acid sequence: CASSLIGQSLNQPQHF.

V gene TRBV29-1 combines with J gene TRBJ2-5; D not certain. Germline CDR1 is SQVTM and CDR2 is ANQGSEA. With 5 bases removed from V and 1 base from J, the gap between germline ends came to 14 bases. This CDR3 spans 14 amino acids. This chain's CDR3 is CSVRKGWVQETQYF. The CDR3 DNA follows: TGCAGCGTTAGGAAAGGGTGGGTCCAAGAGACCCAGTACTTC.

This clonotype was observed a handful of times. The chain has TRBV20-1 and TRBJ1-5; D unresolved. From germline, CDR1 is DFQATT and CDR2 SNEGSKA (reference sequence). The V and J ends lost 0 bases and 0 bases respectively, with 6 bases between them. The CDR3 has 14 amino acids. This CDR3 reads CSARDTSSNQPQHF. The CDR3 nucleotides are TGCAGTGCTAGAGATACCAGTAGCAATCAGCCCCAGCATTTT.

The chain combines TRBV12-3 or TRBV12-4 with TRBJ1-2; D remains unclear. V lost 5 bases to trimming and J lost 3 bases, with 16 bases between them. The CDR3 is made up of 15 amino acids. This CDR3 is CASSNPMGSDYGYTF. As DNA, the CDR3 is TGTGCCAGCAGTAATCCCATGGGGTCGGACTATGGCTACACCTTC.

The chain carries TRBV29-1 and TRBJ2-1, with D unresolved. This CDR3 is 11 amino acids long. Trimming took off 5 bases at V and 9 bases at J, with 11 bases between the two ends. CDR1 and CDR2 from the germline V gene are SQVTM and ANQGSEA. CDR3 DNA: TGCAGCGTTTCGGCCCGGGCTGAGCAGTTCTTC. It is translated as CSVSARAEQFF.